This T cell receptor beta chain was captured in a study of spatial heterogeneity in lung cancer. In the study overall: Detection consistently yielded more beta chains than alpha chains.

Every TCR cDNA molecule bore its own unique molecular identifier. TCRdb ran MiXCR on the 5' RACE reads and lists one entry per CDR3 protein. In the table there are approximately 82,000 distinct CDR3 sequences, roughly 12% of which are singletons. This clonotype turned up a few times. The antigen remains unidentified. Study conclusions and caveats: Circulating ubiquitous expanded tumor TCRs were observed more frequently at resection than at follow-up.

V was pared by 1 base and J by 4 bases, with 8 bases between. This CDR3 is built from 14 residues. In germline, CDR1 is LGHDT, CDR2 YNNKEL (reference sequence). Time point here: sample taken at primary tumor resection. Researchers sequenced whole RNA taken from tumor, nontumor lung or frozen PBMC without sorting. Untreated early-stage non-small cell lung cancer patients, approximately 79 in total, were the donors. This rearrangement joins TRBV3-1 to TRBJ1-5; perhaps TRBD1 as D (5 bases). The origin of this receptor is a male donor with early-stage non-small cell lung cancer. The specimen comprised PBMCs, sampled at surgery. CDR3 loop: CASSQVGGNQPQHF. The DNA for the CDR3 is TGTGCCAGCAGCCAAGTCGGGGGTAATCAGCCCCAGCATTTT. The full variable domain, completed using reference TRBV3-1 and TRBJ1-5, is DTAVSQTPKYLVTQMGNDKSIKCEQNLGHDTMYWYKQDSKKFLKIMFSYNNKELIINETVPNRFSPKSPDKAHLNLHINSLELGDSAVYFCASSQVGGNQPQHFGDGTRLSIL.